This T cell receptor beta chain appears in the sequencing data of a study of T cell repertoires in cytomegalovirus infection. The length of the CDR3 is 22 residues. Trimming left V 4 bases short and J 0 bases short, with 32 bases between. Germline CDR1 SGHDT, CDR2 YYEEEE. TCRdb independently ran MiXCR on the reads; one entry per CDR3 protein. This sample has approximately 750,000 distinct CDR3 sequences; under 40% occur once, and the top ten carry around 2.6%. The TCR originated in a human donor in good health (CMV status not recorded). Some clones in this sample may be carry-over from other donors' samples. This chain connects TRBV5-6 to TRBJ2-1; D is perhaps TRBD2 (5 bases). The material sequenced was PBMCs. Here the CDR3 DNA reads TGTGCCAGCAGCCTCGGGCCGATATCCGGACTCCGAATCGGAAGCTCCTACAATGAGCAGTTCTTC. Amino acid sequence: CASSLGPISGLRIGSSYNEQFF.